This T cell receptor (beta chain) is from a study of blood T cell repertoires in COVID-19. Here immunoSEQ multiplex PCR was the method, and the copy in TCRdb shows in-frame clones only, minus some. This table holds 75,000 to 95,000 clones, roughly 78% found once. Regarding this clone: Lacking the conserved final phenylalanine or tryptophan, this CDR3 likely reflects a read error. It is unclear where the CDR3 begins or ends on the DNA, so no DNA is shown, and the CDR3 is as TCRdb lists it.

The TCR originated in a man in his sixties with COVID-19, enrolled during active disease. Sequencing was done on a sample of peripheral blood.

CDR3 region: CARSRRLLL. J is TRBJ1-1 and V is TRBV5-3. TRBV5-3 is known as an ORF, though its function is uncertain. The CDR3 extends over 9 residues, inclusive of both ends.